The 6 T cell receptor beta chains below all came from one sample that was sequenced in a study of cytomegalovirus exposure and HLA in healthy donors. TCRdb keeps only in-frame clones here, not all; method: immunoSEQ multiplex PCR. Of over 70,000 clones listed, 94% were seen once; the top ten hold around 0.65%. The sequenced sample consisted of PBMCs. The receptors come from a woman between 18 and 29 years old in good health and CMV-seronegative.

The chain combines TRBV5-1 with TRBJ1-2; 8 bases align to TRBD1. Germline V lookup: CDR1 SGHRS, CDR2 YFSETQ. Losses at the gene ends were 4 bases for V and 7 bases for J; bases not matched to a gene: 12. The CDR3 sequence is 15 residues long. The CDR3 spells CASSDPPTGVSGYTF. The CDR3 nucleotides read TGCGCCAGCAGCGATCCACCGACAGGGGTAAGTGGCTACACCTTC.

The chain links TRBV9 to TRBJ1-2, with D maybe TRBD1 (6 bases). The length of the CDR3 is 16 residues. V was trimmed by 0 bases and J by 2 bases, leaving 14 bases between them. CDR1 and CDR2 (germline): SGDLS, YYNGEE. The CDR3 is CASSVATGYLNYGYTF. In DNA form, the CDR3 reads TGTGCCAGCAGCGTAGCCACAGGGTATCTAAACTATGGCTACACCTTC.

This clone has only one observation. The J gene is TRBJ2-5, the V gene TRBV7-8; D is unclear. The V and J ends lost 6 bases and 2 bases respectively, with 7 bases between them. The length of the CDR3 is 12 residues. Germline V CDR1 and CDR2: SGHVS, FQNEAQ. In nucleotides, the CDR3 is TGTGCCAGCAGTTTTCAACAAGAGACCCAGTACTTC. This encodes CASSFQQETQYF.

The genes are TRBV7-9 and TRBJ1-1; a possible D gene is TRBD1 (5 bases). This CDR3 comprises 15 residues. Germline CDR1 reads SEHNR; CDR2 reads FQNEAQ (reference sequence). Trimming took off 0 bases at V and 1 base at J, with 9 bases between the two ends. In nucleotides, the CDR3 is TGTGCCAGCAGCTTAGCTCTGGGGCCGAACACTGAAGCTTTCTTT. Amino acid sequence: CASSLALGPNTEAFF.

V usage is TRBV6-5 and J usage is TRBJ1-5, with 8 bases that match TRBD1. The CDR3 covers 13 residues. The germline V gene has CDR1 MNHEY and CDR2 SVGAGI. V lost 5 bases, J lost 4 bases, and 1 base stayed unmatched. CDR3 nucleotides: TGTGCCAGCAGTAGGACAGGGAATCAGCCCCAGCATTTT. This translates into CASSRTGNQPQHF.

The genes are TRBV30 and TRBJ1-2; 7 bases map to TRBD1. Germline CDR1 GTSNPN, CDR2 SVGIG (reference sequence). This CDR3 spans 15 amino acids. With V trimmed by 1 base and J by 5 bases, 10 bases remained unmatched. CDR3 residues: CAWSDLPDRVYGYTF. CDR3 DNA: TGTGCCTGGAGTGACCTCCCTGACAGGGTGTATGGCTACACCTTC. Drawing the rest from reference TRBV30 and TRBJ1-2, the complete variable domain is SQTIHQWPATLVQPVGSPLSLECTVEGTSNPNLYWYRQAAGRGLQLLFYSVGIGQISSEVPQNLSASRPQDRQFILSSKKLLLSDSGFYLCAWSDLPDRVYGYTFGSGTRLTVV.